These 32 T cell receptor beta chains share one sample of origin, sequenced in a study of tumor-infiltrating lymphocytes in primary liver carcinoma. TCR beta cDNA came from roughly 550 ng total RNA, primed with a constant-region primer. Nested multiplex PCR, run for three rounds with slightly modified ARM-PCR, yielded TCR beta libraries. Both of the initial two PCR rounds ran for around 9 cycles and employed TRBV1-TRBV30 forward primers alongside a C-beta reverse primer. A single record per CDR3 protein comes from TCRdb applying MiXCR to the multiplex PCR reads. The profile shows 330,000 or so distinct CDR3 sequences, roughly 61% of them singletons. Unsorted whole blood supplied the blood RNA, and germline DNA was isolated too. Sequenced material: peripheral blood. The receptor set was obtained from a man aged 35-49 years with primary liver carcinoma and hepatitis B virus infection.

For this clonotype: It is likely a read error, because the conserved phenylalanine at the end of the CDR3 is missing. The CDR3 nucleotides read TGTGCCAGCAGCTTAGTTACGGCAACACGGACAGATACGCAGTATTAT. This gives the protein CASSLVTATRTDTQYY. This chain uses TRBV11-1 with TRBJ2-3; D is uncertain. V was clipped by 1 base and J by 3 bases, with 14 bases between them. The CDR3 consists of 16 residues. Per the germline V gene, CDR1 is SGHAT and CDR2 is FQDESV (reference sequence).

The chain has TRBV28 and TRBJ2-1; D not certain. There are 12 residues in the CDR3. CDR1 MDHEN and CDR2 SYDVKM come from the germline V gene. V shed 5 bases and J shed 6 bases, with 8 bases lying between them. DNA of the CDR3: TGTGCCAGCAGTCGTTTGACCAATGAGCAGTTCTTC. Amino acid sequence: CASSRLTNEQFF.

Concerning this clonotype: This could be a read error, since a much larger clone is one nucleotide away. The CDR3 DNA reads TGTGCCAGCGAGGCTCTAGCGGGCAGTGAGCAGTTCTTC. Translating gives CASEALAGSEQFF. The V call is TRBV10-3, the J call TRBJ2-1, with TRBD2 identical over 8 bases. V lost 10 bases to trimming and J lost 9 bases; unmatched junction nucleotides: 11. The CDR3 extends over 13 amino acids. Looked up from germline, CDR1 is ENHRY and CDR2 is SYGVKD.

The chain has TRBV6-5 and TRBJ2-2; maybe TRBD1 (8 bases). The CDR3 runs to 17 residues. Trimming removed 0 bases from V and 10 bases from J, with 21 bases in between. Germline lookup yields CDR1 MNHEY and CDR2 SVGAGI. CDR3 DNA sequence: TGTGCCAGCAGTTACTCGACAGGGGCTGGGGGGGCCGTGGAGCTGTTTTTT. Translating it yields CASSYSTGAGGAVELFF.

The V call is TRBV15, the J call TRBJ2-1, with TRBD2 matching over 12 bases. CDR1 is LNHNV and CDR2 is YYDKDF in the germline V gene (reference sequence). This CDR3 is built from 19 residues. Germline trimming cut 0 bases from V and 4 bases from J; bases unmatched to any gene: 10. CDR3 in amino acids: CATSRDTRGLAGRYNEQFF. CDR3 bases: TGTGCCACCAGCAGAGATACTCGCGGACTAGCGGGGAGATACAATGAGCAGTTCTTC.

This clonotype was observed many times. The chain couples TRBV6-6 to TRBJ1-4, with a tentative D call TRBD1 (6 bases). CDR1 and CDR2 (germline): MNHNY, SVGAGI (reference sequence). The length of the CDR3 is 18 residues. V was clipped by 0 bases and J by 5 bases, with 19 bases between them. The CDR3 region is CASSYSSRTTGKNEKLFF. The CDR3 DNA reads TGTGCCAGCAGTTACTCGTCCCGTACCACAGGGAAGAATGAAAAACTGTTTTTT.

This chain joins TRBV28 and TRBJ2-7, with D perhaps TRBD1 or TRBD2 (5 bases each). This CDR3 is built from 14 residues. Trimming removed 5 bases from V and 7 bases from J, with 18 bases in between. The germline CDR1 and CDR2 sequences are MDHEN and SYDVKM. CDR3: CASSPNPAGREQYF. Here the CDR3 DNA reads TGTGCCAGCAGTCCCAACCCTGCAGGGAGAGAGCAGTACTTC. The full variable domain, completed using reference TRBV28 and TRBJ2-7, is DVKVTQSSRYLVKRTGEKVFLECVQDMDHENMFWYRQDPGLGLRLIYFSYDVKMKEKGDIPEGYSVSREKKERFSLILESASTNQTSMYLCASSPNPAGREQYFGPGTRLTVT.

With respect to this clonotype: This sequence may be a read error, since a much larger clone differs from it by one base. V gene TRBV6-5 combines with J gene TRBJ2-7; D gene unclear. Germline V gives CDR1 MNHEY, CDR2 SVGAGI. V lost 7 bases to trimming and J lost 6 bases, with 19 bases between them. This CDR3 is 14 amino acids long. CDR3 sequence: CASNGPGPFPEQYF. DNA of the CDR3: TGTGCCAGCAACGGCCCGGGTCCTTTCCCCGAGCAGTACTTC.

Notes on this clonotype: This clone may be a read error of a much larger clone one base away. The chain is built from TRBV4-1 and TRBJ2-3; 10 bases are shared with TRBD1. CDR3 length: 17 amino acids. Germline CDR1 and CDR2: MGHRA and YSYEKL. J was trimmed by 2 bases and V by 7 bases; bases with no gene match: 12. CDR3 residues: CASIHPGQGPLTDTQYF. The CDR3 nucleotides are TGCGCCAGCATCCACCCGGGACAGGGGCCGCTCACAGATACGCAGTATTTT.

This clonotype was observed a single time. V gene TRBV5-1 combines with J gene TRBJ1-1; D is uncertain. The V end lost 4 bases, the J end lost 0 bases, and 10 bases lay between the germline ends. CDR3 length: 14 amino acids. Per the germline V gene, CDR1 is SGHRS and CDR2 is YFSETQ. The CDR3 nucleotides read TGCGCCAGCAGCGCCTGGCTCATGAACACTGAAGCTTTCTTT. This gives the protein CASSAWLMNTEAFF.

About this clonotype: At one boundary the junction diverges from the germline segment, which might be a read error. The V gene is TRBV7-9, the J gene TRBJ2-1; weak D call: TRBD2 (6 bases). This CDR3 has 13 residues. Germline CDR1 and CDR2: SEHNR and FQNEAQ (reference sequence). In DNA form, the CDR3 reads TGTGCCAGCAGCCCGGGACTTTACAATGGGCAGTTCTTC. It is translated as CASSPGLYNGQFF.

The chain has TRBV28 and TRBJ2-3, with a tentative D call TRBD2 (6 bases). The CDR3 sequence is 14 residues long. Germline-derived CDR1 and CDR2 are MDHEN and SYDVKM. Trimming shortened V by 8 bases and J by 1 base, and 13 bases separated the two germline ends. In DNA form, the CDR3 reads TGTGCCAGCGACACCCAGCGGGGCACAGATACGCAGTATTTT. It specifies CASDTQRGTDTQYF.

As concerns this clonotype: This may be a read error: a much more frequent sequence differs by one nucleotide. The CDR3 DNA reads TGTGCCAGCATTTACGGGTGGGCGAACACAGATACGCAGTATTTT. Encoded protein: CASIYGWANTDTQYF. The chain is built from TRBV6-5 and TRBJ2-3; no reliable D call. This CDR3 contains 15 residues. Germline V gene data show CDR1 as MNHEY and CDR2 as SVGAGI.

As regards this clonotype: A read error may be the cause here, since a much bigger clone is one base away. The chain combines TRBV10-2 with TRBJ2-1; 7 nucleotides line up with TRBD2. The germline CDR1 and CDR2 sequences are WSHSY and SAAADI. The V segment lost 6 bases and the J segment 6 bases; nucleotides outside the gene matches: 11. CDR3 length equals 15 residues. The CDR3 DNA sequence: TGCGCCAGCAGGACTAGCAGCCGGTATGGCAATGAGCAGTTCTTC. Its translation: CASRTSSRYGNEQFF.

Remarks on this clonotype: One end of the junction varies from germline; a read error may be responsible. The CDR3 region has the DNA TGTACCAGCAGCGGGCCGGGAAATCTTTACAATGGGCAGTTCTTC. Translation gives CTSSGPGNLYNGQFF. The chain couples TRBV11-2 to TRBJ2-1; a weak D match, TRBD2 (6 bases). Germline V lookup: CDR1 SGHAT, CDR2 FQNNGV. The CDR3 sequence is 15 residues long.

With respect to this clonotype: A clone one base away is much larger, so this may be a read error. J is TRBJ2-3 and V is TRBV5-5; D gene ambiguous. Germline CDR1 SGHKS, CDR2 YYEKEE (reference sequence). This CDR3 has 12 amino acids. The CDR3 region is CASSLGTDMQYF. CDR3 DNA: TGTGCCAGCAGCTTGGGGACGGATATGCAGTATTTT.

This clonotype was observed many times. One base away lies a much larger clone, so this may be a sequencing read error. The V and J genes are TRBV11-2 and TRBJ1-1, with D perhaps TRBD1 (5 bases). The CDR3 length is 14 residues. Germline V gives CDR1 SGHAT, CDR2 FQNNGV. The CDR3 region has the DNA TGTGCCAGCAGCTTAAGGGGCCAGAACACTGAAGCTTCCTTT. This encodes CASSLRGQNTEASF.

With respect to this clonotype: At one end, the junction sequence differs from germline, possibly due to a read error. V gene TRBV6-2 or TRBV6-3 combines with J gene TRBJ2-5; the D gene is possibly TRBD1 (6 bases). The CDR3 loop spans 15 amino acids. Germline lookup yields CDR1 MNHEY and CDR2 SVGEGT. CDR3 nucleotides: TGTGCCAACAGCTCCCTGCGGTGGGGACAAGAGACCCAATACTTC. Its protein is CANSSLRWGQETQYF.

The genes are TRBV7-9 and TRBJ2-1, with 9 bases aligning to TRBD2. V lost 6 bases to trimming and J lost 0 bases; unmatched junction nucleotides: 15. This CDR3 has 19 amino acids. Germline V gene lookup returns CDR1 SEHNR and CDR2 FQNEAQ (reference sequence). In DNA, the CDR3 is TGTGCCAGCAGTTCCGGGACTAGCTCTTCGGCGCTCTCCTACAATGAGCAGTTCTTC. The encoded protein is CASSSGTSSSALSYNEQFF.

On this clonotype: In this CDR3 the conserved last residue, phenylalanine or tryptophan, is missing, so a read error is likely. Here the CDR3 reads CASSTRLGFYNEQFL. CDR3 DNA sequence: TGTGCGAGCAGCACCCGCCTGGGATTCTACAATGAGCAGTTCTTG. The J gene is TRBJ2-1, the V gene TRBV11-2; D gene ambiguous. The CDR3 extends over 15 amino acids. Germline CDR1 reads SGHAT; CDR2 reads FQNNGV.

Of note for this clonotype: The junction departs from the called germline gene at one end, perhaps through a read error. The CDR3 is CASSRSGRSWMYEQHF. The CDR3 bases are TGTGCCAGCAGCCGTAGTGGCAGATCTTGGATGTACGAGCAGCACTTC. The chain employs TRBV11-2 and TRBJ2-7, with D uncertain. CDR1 is SGHAT and CDR2 is FQNNGV in the germline V gene. The CDR3 extends over 16 amino acids. Using reference TRBV11-2 and TRBJ2-7 for the parts outside the CDR3, the full variable domain is EAGVAQSPRYKIIEKRQSVAFWCNPISGHATLYWYQQILGQGPKLLIQFQNNGVVDDSQLPKDRFSAERLKGVDSTLKIQPAKLEDSAVYLCASSRSGRSWMYEQHFGPGTRLTVT.

Worth noting for this clonotype: Given the absence of the conserved phenylalanine or tryptophan at the CDR3 end, a read error is likely. The limits of the CDR3 on the DNA are not certain, so only TCRdb's listed CDR3 is given. The chain links TRBV6-2 or TRBV6-3 to TRBJ2-1; TRBD2 reflects the table's D call only, with no check against the DNA. Termini included, the CDR3 measures 15 amino acids. Germline V CDR1 and CDR2: MNHEY, SVGEGT. The CDR3 spells CASWLAGASNNEQSL.

This chain uses TRBV6-1 with TRBJ2-2; 10 bases fit TRBD2. In germline, CDR1 is MNHNS, CDR2 SASEGT. This CDR3 comprises 14 residues. With 6 bases clipped from V and 5 bases from J, the junction kept 3 bases outside the gene matches. The CDR3, as DNA: TGTGCCAGCAGGCTAGCGGGAGTTACCGGGGAGCTGTTTTTT. Translating it yields CASRLAGVTGELFF.

The chain combines TRBV5-1 with TRBJ2-7; 8 positions match TRBD2. V lost 2 bases and J lost 1; bases outside the gene matches: 5. CDR3 length: 15 amino acids. The germline V gene encodes CDR1 SGHRS and CDR2 YFSETQ. The CDR3 DNA reads TGCGCCAGCAGCTTCTTAGCGGGGACATCCTACGAGCAGTACTTC. Amino acids: CASSFLAGTSYEQYF.

Many counts were recorded for this clonotype. V and J are TRBV6-5 and TRBJ2-7; the D gene is possibly TRBD2 (5 bases). The germline CDR1 and CDR2 sequences are MNHEY and SVGAGI. With 5 bases removed from V and 9 bases from J, the gap between germline ends came to 26 bases. The CDR3 is made up of 16 amino acids. The CDR3: CASSDHPRRSPEGQYF. Written as DNA, the CDR3 is TGTGCCAGCAGTGACCACCCCCGGAGGAGCCCAGAGGGGCAGTACTTC.

Regarding this clonotype: The junction and the germline gene differ at one end; a read error may be behind it. The chain recombines TRBV28 with TRBJ2-7, with D tentatively TRBD2 (5 bases). CDR1 is MDHEN and CDR2 is SYDVKM in the germline V gene. The CDR3 loop spans 15 amino acids. The CDR3 sequence: CASRGVRRNSYEHYF. DNA of the CDR3: TGTGCCAGCAGGGGAGTGAGACGGAACTCCTACGAGCATTACTTC.

This clonotype came up a few times. The chain has TRBV10-2 and TRBJ2-1; tentative D call: TRBD1 (5 bases). The germline CDR1 and CDR2 sequences are WSHSY and SAAADI. The CDR3 totals 15 residues. V lost 7 bases to trimming and J lost 7 bases, with 20 bases between them. CDR3 sequence: CASTPSKGLGNEQFF. In DNA form, the CDR3 reads TGCGCCAGCACCCCAAGTAAGGGGTTAGGAAATGAGCAGTTCTTC.

For this clonotype: A junction end diverges from the germline sequence, so it may reflect a read error. The chain uses TRBV11-2 and TRBJ2-1; 13 positions match TRBD2. Per germline, CDR1 SGHAT and CDR2 FQNNGV. CDR3 length equals 17 residues. Here the CDR3 reads CASSPRTSGSSYNEEFF. Written as DNA, the CDR3 is TGTGCCAGCAGCCCCCGGACTAGCGGGAGCTCCTATAATGAGGAGTTCTTC.

Of note for this clonotype: One junction end disagrees with the germline gene, perhaps due to a read error. The chain couples TRBV29-1 to TRBJ1-1; D is possibly TRBD1 (5 bases). Germline V lookup: CDR1 SQVTM, CDR2 ANQGSEA. The CDR3 has 12 residues. This CDR3 is CSGRQTNTEALF. Here the CDR3 DNA reads TGCAGCGGAAGACAGACCAACACGGAAGCTCTCTTT.

This clonotype has a handful of counts. V usage is TRBV10-1 and J usage is TRBJ2-1; 9 bases align to TRBD1. J gave up 0 bases and V 8 bases, and 8 bases lay outside the gene matches. This CDR3 contains 16 residues. Germline CDR1 reads WNHNN; CDR2 reads SYGVQD (reference sequence). The CDR3 sequence is CASSTGGGHSYNEQFF. In DNA form, the CDR3 reads TGCGCCAGCTCTACAGGGGGCGGCCACTCCTACAATGAGCAGTTCTTC.

This clonotype has only one observation. The rearrangement joins TRBV29-1 to TRBJ2-1, with D possibly TRBD2 on 5 matching bases. The CDR3 extends over 13 amino acids. The germline V gene encodes CDR1 SQVTM and CDR2 ANQGSEA. V shed 6 bases and J shed 9 bases, with 18 bases lying between them. CDR3 sequence: CSVDGIINSEQFF. In DNA form, the CDR3 reads TGCAGCGTGGACGGGATTATCAACAGTGAGCAGTTCTTC.

As concerns this clonotype: One end of the junction is discordant with germline, which a read error may explain. The V call is TRBV6-5, the J call TRBJ1-5, with 8 bases aligning to TRBD1. From germline, CDR1 is MNHEY and CDR2 SVGAGI. This CDR3 has 15 amino acids. In nucleotides, the CDR3 is TGTGCCAGCAGGACCGCAGGGGGCGGCAATCAGCCCCATCATTTT. It yields the protein CASRTAGGGNQPHHF.